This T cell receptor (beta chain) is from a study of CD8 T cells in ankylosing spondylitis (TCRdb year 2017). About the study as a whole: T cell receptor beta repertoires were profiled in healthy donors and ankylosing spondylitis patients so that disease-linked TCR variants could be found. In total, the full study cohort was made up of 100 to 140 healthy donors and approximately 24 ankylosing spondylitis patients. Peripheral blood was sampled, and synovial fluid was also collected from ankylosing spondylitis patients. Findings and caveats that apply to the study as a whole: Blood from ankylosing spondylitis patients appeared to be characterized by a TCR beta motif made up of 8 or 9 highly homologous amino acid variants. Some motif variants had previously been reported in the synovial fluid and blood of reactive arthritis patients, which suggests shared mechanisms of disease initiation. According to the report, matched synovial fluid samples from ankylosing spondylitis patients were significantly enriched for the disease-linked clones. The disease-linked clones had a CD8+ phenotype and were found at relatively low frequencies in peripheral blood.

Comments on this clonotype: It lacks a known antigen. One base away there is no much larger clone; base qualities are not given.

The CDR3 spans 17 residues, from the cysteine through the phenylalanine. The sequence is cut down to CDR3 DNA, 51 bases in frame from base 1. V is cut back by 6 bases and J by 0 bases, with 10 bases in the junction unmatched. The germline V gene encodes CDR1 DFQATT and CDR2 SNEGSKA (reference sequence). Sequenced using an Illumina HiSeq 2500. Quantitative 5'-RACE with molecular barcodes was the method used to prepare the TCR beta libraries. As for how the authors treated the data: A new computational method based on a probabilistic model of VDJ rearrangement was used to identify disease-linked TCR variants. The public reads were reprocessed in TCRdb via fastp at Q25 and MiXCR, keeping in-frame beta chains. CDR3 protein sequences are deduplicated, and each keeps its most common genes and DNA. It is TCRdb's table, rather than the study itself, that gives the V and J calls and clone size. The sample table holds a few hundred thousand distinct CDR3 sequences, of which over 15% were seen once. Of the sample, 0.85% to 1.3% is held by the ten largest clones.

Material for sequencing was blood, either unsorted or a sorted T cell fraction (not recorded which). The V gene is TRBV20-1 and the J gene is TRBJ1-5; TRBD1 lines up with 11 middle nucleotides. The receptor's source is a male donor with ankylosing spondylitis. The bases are TGCAGTGCAACAGGACAGGGGGCCGCTTATAGCAATCAGCCCCAGCATTTT. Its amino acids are CSATGQGAAYSNQPQHF.